The rows below give T cell receptor beta chains drawn from one sample of a study of graft-versus-host responses after intestinal transplantation. For these TCRs, the target antigens are not known. Some clones are missing from TCRdb's copy, which holds only in-frame ones; the method was immunoSEQ multiplex PCR. This table holds more than 65,000 clones, roughly 89% found once. Specimen: unstimulated CD4+ T cells sorted from spleen or lymph node cells, collected before intestinal transplant. These receptors came from a human donor who received an intestinal transplant. Each CDR3 is given with its conserved first and last residue. D genes are given only for firm matches. Expanded clones get a size class; other rows say once, few or many, or leave the size out.

j_call clone_size v_call d_call cdr3_nt cdr3_aa
TRBJ2-3 NA TRBV7-3 TRBD2 TGTGCCAGCAGCTTAACTAGCGGGGGTACGCAGTATTTT CASSLTSGGTQYF
TRBJ2-3 NA TRBV5-4 TRBD2 TGTGCCAGCAGCTTACCGTTAGCGGGATTCACAGATACGCAGTATTTT CASSLPLAGFTDTQYF
TRBJ1-1 NA TRBV19 NA TGTGCCAGTAGTATCGTACCAGGGGAAGCTTTCTTT CASSIVPGEAFF
TRBJ2-7 NA TRBV2 TRBD1 TGTGCCAGCATGGCAAGGGACAGGAGCTCCTACGAGCAGTACTTC CASMARDRSSYEQYF
TRBJ2-7 few TRBV6-6 NA TGTGCCAGCAGTTTCGCCGACAGCTACTCCTACGAGCAGTACTTC CASSFADSYSYEQYF
TRBJ1-1 NA TRBV29-1 TRBD1 TGCAGCGTCAAAGGGGGACAGATGAACACTGAAGCTTTCTTT CSVKGGQMNTEAFF
TRBJ2-7 NA TRBV28 NA TGTGCCAGTCAAACAGCAGGCTACGAGCAGTACTTC CASQTAGYEQYF
TRBJ2-3 NA TRBV12-5 TRBD2 TGTGCTAGTGCCCTGGGGAGCGGGGGTTGGGATACGCAGTATTTT CASALGSGGWDTQYF
TRBJ2-1 NA TRBV29-1 NA TGCAGCGGTGGTGGTCGGGAAAGATCCAGGAATGAGCAGTTCTTC CSGGGRERSRNEQFF
TRBJ2-5 NA TRBV25-1 NA TGTGCCAGCAAACAGCCGGCTGGGGAGACCCAGTACTTC CASKQPAGETQYF
TRBJ1-4 NA TRBV18 TRBD1 TGTGCCAGCTCTCCCCGGACAGGCCGGGGTACTAATGAAAAACTGTTTTTT CASSPRTGRGTNEKLFF
TRBJ2-3 NA TRBV9 NA TGTGCCAGCAGCCCTCAGTTAGATACGCAGTATTTT CASSPQLDTQYF
TRBJ1-1 NA TRBV5-1 NA TGCGCCAGCAGCTTGTGGGAGTCGAACACTGAAGCTTTCTTT CASSLWESNTEAFF
TRBJ2-7 NA TRBV28 TRBD2 TGTGCCAGCAGGCAGCCATTAAAGACTAGCCCATTCTACGAGCAGTACTTC CASRQPLKTSPFYEQYF
TRBJ1-5 NA TRBV28 TRBD1 TGTGCCAGCAGACCCCTGGGGGGCCAGGGGGCACGTCAGCCCCAGCATTTT CASRPLGGQGARQPQHF
TRBJ1-4 few TRBV29-1 NA TGCAGCGACTGGGACAAAAATGAAAAACTGTTTTTT CSDWDKNEKLFF
TRBJ2-1 NA TRBV7-3 TRBD2 TGTGCCAGCAGCCCCAAGGGGGGGGCGGGAGGGCCAACCGCCCCCCGCAATGAGCAGTTCTTC CASSPKGGAGGPTAPRNEQFF
TRBJ2-1 NA TRBV7-9 NA TGTGCCAGCAGCCTCCACCCAGACAATGAGCAGTTCTTC CASSLHPDNEQFF
TRBJ1-3 NA TRBV18 NA TGTGCCAGCTCACCAAATCCCAGGTCTGGAAACACCATATATTTT CASSPNPRSGNTIYF
TRBJ1-4 NA TRBV9 NA TGTGCCAGCAGCGTAGGACTGCGAACAGGTGCGACTGAAAAACTGTTTTTT CASSVGLRTGATEKLFF
TRBJ1-4 NA TRBV5-5 TRBD1 TGTGCCAGCAGTTGGGACAGACGCGCTAATGAAAAACTGTTTTTT CASSWDRRANEKLFF
TRBJ1-5 NA TRBV30 TRBD1 TGTGCCTGGAGTTCGGTAGGCAGGGGGGATCAGCCCCAGCATTTT CAWSSVGRGDQPQHF
TRBJ1-5 NA TRBV5-6 NA TGTGCCAGCAGCCTACAGGGAGGGGGACAGCCCCAGCATTTT CASSLQGGGQPQHF
TRBJ1-5 NA TRBV7-6 TRBD1 TGTGCCAGCAGCCCGGGGACAGGGGGCAATCAGCCCCAGCATTTT CASSPGTGGNQPQHF
TRBJ2-1 NA TRBV19 NA TGTGCCAGTAGTGTACTCAATGAGCAGTTCTTC CASSVLNEQFF
TRBJ2-6 NA TRBV6-1 NA TGTGCCAGCAGTGTCCGAACTAGCTCCGGGGCCAACGTCCTGACTTTC CASSVRTSSGANVLTF
TRBJ2-5 NA TRBV9 TRBD2 TGTGCCAGCAGCGTAGCCCCCCTAGCGGGGACGGAGACCCAGTACTTC CASSVAPLAGTETQYF
TRBJ2-7 few TRBV28 TRBD1 TGTGCCAGCAGTTTATCGACAGGGAGGCAGTACTTC CASSLSTGRQYF
TRBJ1-2 NA TRBV5-4 TRBD1 TGTGCCAGCAGACGAGGACAGGGTGGCTACACCTTC CASRRGQGGYTF
TRBJ1-1 NA TRBV2 NA TGTGCCAGCAGTGAAATCGGGGGGGCGGCTTTCTTT CASSEIGGAAFF
TRBJ2-1 NA TRBV25-1 TRBD1 TGTGCCAGCATCGCGGCCCCGGGACAGGGGGGGGACAATGAGCAGTTCTTC CASIAAPGQGGDNEQFF
TRBJ1-6 NA TRBV2 NA TGTGCCAGCAGTGAACACAGCCCTAATTCACCCCTCCACTTT CASSEHSPNSPLHF
TRBJ2-5 NA TRBV27 TRBD2 TGTGCCAGCAGTTCCGAGTTTGGGACTAGCGGGGGGGCGTCGCAAGAGACCCAGTACTTC CASSSEFGTSGGASQETQYF
TRBJ2-3 NA TRBV5-4 NA TGTGCCAGCAGCTTGGATGTAGCGGTCAGCACAGATACGCAGTATTTT CASSLDVAVSTDTQYF
TRBJ2-1 NA TRBV5-1 NA TGCGCCAGCAGCGAAACTAGTTTCGTTGAGCAGTTCTTC CASSETSFVEQFF
TRBJ1-3 NA TRBV7-9 NA TGTGCCAGCAGTCAAGGGAGCTCTGGAAACACCATATATTTT CASSQGSSGNTIYF
TRBJ2-2 few TRBV5-1 NA TGCGCCAGCAGCTTCCGGACTTCTAACACCGGGGAGCTGTTTTTT CASSFRTSNTGELFF
TRBJ2-3 once TRBV28 NA TGTGCCAGCAACCCCCCTGGGCGGGGGCCCTCTAGCACAGATACGCAGTATTTT CASNPPGRGPSSTDTQYF
TRBJ2-2 NA TRBV5-1 TRBD1 TGCGCCAGCAGCGTCACAGGGACCTCGAGGGGGCCCGGGGAGCTGTTTTTT CASSVTGTSRGPGELFF
TRBJ2-3 NA TRBV18 NA TGTGCCAGCTCACCGTACGGAGATACGCAGTATTTT CASSPYGDTQYF
TRBJ2-3 once TRBV5-1 TRBD2 TGCGCCAGCAGCCGCGGGGCTAGCGGGGGGGCGACAGATACGCAGTATTTT CASSRGASGGATDTQYF
TRBJ2-7 NA TRBV7-9 TRBD1 TGTGCCAACAGGACGACAGGGGAAATTGAGCAGTACTTC CANRTTGEIEQYF
TRBJ1-5 NA TRBV6-1 TRBD1 TGTGCCAGCAGTCCGACAGGGGGCGGGCAGCCCCAGCATTTT CASSPTGGGQPQHF
TRBJ2-6 NA TRBV5-4 NA TGTGCCCTTTCAAGGGGCTCTGGGGCCAACGTCCTGACTTTC CALSRGSGANVLTF
TRBJ2-3 NA TRBV19 TRBD1 TGTGCCAGTAGTGGGGGACAGGGGGTAGCAGATACGCAGTATTTT CASSGGQGVADTQYF
TRBJ1-2 NA TRBV5-8 NA TGTGCCAGCTGGTTGACAGGTTTTAACTATGGCTACACCTTC CASWLTGFNYGYTF
TRBJ2-7 NA TRBV11-2 NA TGTGCCAGCAGCTTAGGAGCGTCCTACGAGCAGTACTTC CASSLGASYEQYF
TRBJ2-7 NA TRBV28 NA TGTGCCAGCAGTTTACCGCACGGACAGATCTACGAGCAGTACTTC CASSLPHGQIYEQYF
TRBJ1-5 NA TRBV28 TRBD1 TGTGCCAGCAGTTCGGACAGGGTTCAGCCCCAGCATTTT CASSSDRVQPQHF
TRBJ1-2 NA TRBV2 TRBD1 TGTGCCAGCAGTGAAGACAGGGGGCCTGGCTACACCTTC CASSEDRGPGYTF
TRBJ1-1 NA TRBV6-6 NA TGTGCCAGCAGTAGGGAAGGGGAAGGGACTGAAGCTTTCTTT CASSREGEGTEAFF
TRBJ1-1 NA TRBV6-1 TRBD1 TGTGCCAGCAAGCCGACAGGGCGCACTGAAGCTTTCTTT CASKPTGRTEAFF
TRBJ1-2 NA TRBV6-5 NA TGTGCCAGCAGTCGACTCCGGGGGTTGGGTGGCTACACCTTC CASSRLRGLGGYTF
TRBJ1-2 NA TRBV5-6 TRBD1 TGTGCCAGCAGCACGGACAGGGGGGACTACTATGGCTACACCTTC CASSTDRGDYYGYTF
TRBJ2-1 NA TRBV6-1 NA TGTGCCAGCAGTGATTTTTTCATGAATGAGCAGTTCTTC CASSDFFMNEQFF